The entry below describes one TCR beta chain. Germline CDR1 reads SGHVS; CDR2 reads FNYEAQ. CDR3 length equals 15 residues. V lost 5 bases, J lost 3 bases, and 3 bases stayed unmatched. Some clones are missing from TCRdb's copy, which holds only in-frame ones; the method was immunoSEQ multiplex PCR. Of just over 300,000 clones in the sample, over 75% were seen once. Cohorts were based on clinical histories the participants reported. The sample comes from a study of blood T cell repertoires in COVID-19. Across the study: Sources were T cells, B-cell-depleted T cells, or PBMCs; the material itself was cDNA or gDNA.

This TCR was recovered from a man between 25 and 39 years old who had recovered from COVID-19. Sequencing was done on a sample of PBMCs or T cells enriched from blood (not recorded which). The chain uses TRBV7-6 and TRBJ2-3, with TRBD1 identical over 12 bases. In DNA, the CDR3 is TGTGCCAGCAGCCGGGACAGGGGGCGGACAGATACGCAGTATTTT. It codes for CASSRDRGRTDTQYF.